The 18 T cell receptor beta chains presented below share a single source sample, sequenced in a study of technical replicates of blood from a handful of donors. Assay used: immunoSEQ multiplex PCR; TCRdb lists only in-frame clones, some missing. The sample lists 75,000 to 85,000 clones, 95% occurring once. Sequenced material: T cells isolated from PBMCs. The receptors derive from a human donor in good health.

J is TRBJ2-3 and V is TRBV5-1; 8 nucleotides match TRBD2. The ends lost 4 bases at V and 2 bases at J; junction bases unmatched: 9. Germline assignment: CDR1 SGHRS and CDR2 YFSETQ. The CDR3 length is 16 residues. CDR3 nucleotides: TGCGCCAGCAGCCCCCAACTAGCGGACTACACAGATACGCAGTATTTT. Translation: CASSPQLADYTDTQYF.

The chain employs TRBV6-6 and TRBJ2-7; D not certain. This CDR3 comprises 13 residues. Germline loops: CDR1 MNHNY, CDR2 SVGAGI (reference sequence). V was cut by 5 bases and J by 6 bases, with 14 bases left in between. CDR3 sequence reads: CASSPTQSPEQYF. The DNA of the CDR3 is TGTGCCAGCAGTCCCACACAAAGTCCCGAGCAGTACTTC.

This clone was seen a single time. The same CDR3 arises from other DNA sequences in this sample as well. CDR3 in amino acids: CSARDSYEQYF. CDR3 DNA sequence: TGCAGTGCTCGGGACAGCTACGAGCAGTACTTC. This chain links TRBV20-1 with TRBJ2-7, with 7 bases aligning to TRBD1. Germline CDR1 reads DFQATT; CDR2 reads SNEGSKA (reference sequence). CDR3 length equals 11 residues. After removal of 5 bases from V and 3 bases from J, the junction contained 1 base not matched to a gene.

The chain is built from TRBV4-2 and TRBJ2-7, with 7 bases lining up with TRBD2. The CDR3 totals 15 residues. J lost 0 bases, V lost 3 bases, and 5 bases had no gene match. Germline V gene data show CDR1 as LGHNA and CDR2 as YNFKEQ. DNA of the CDR3: TGTGCCAGCAGCCAGCTCTGGGAGGGCTCCTACGAGCAGTACTTC. This sequence encodes CASSQLWEGSYEQYF.

The chain has TRBV11-2 and TRBJ2-7; D is perhaps TRBD1 (6 bases). Trimming removed 4 bases at V and 6 bases at J, with 13 bases between. CDR3 length: 13 residues. From germline, CDR1 is SGHAT and CDR2 FQNNGV. The CDR3 region is CASSSQTGFEQYF. The CDR3 coding sequence is TGTGCCAGCAGCTCCCAGACAGGCTTCGAGCAGTACTTC.

The chain carries TRBV4-3 and TRBJ2-5; TRBD2 matches at 10 bases. V shed 1 base and J 1 base; nucleotides not matched to a gene: 9. Germline V gives CDR1 LGHNA, CDR2 YSLEER. CDR3 length: 18 residues. CDR3 nucleotide sequence: TGCGCCAGCAGCCAAGGCCTACTAGCGGGGATAACCCAAGAGACCCAGTACTTC. It yields the protein CASSQGLLAGITQETQYF.

The chain carries TRBV5-6 and TRBJ2-3; 11 bases fit TRBD2. Germline CDR1 SGHDT, CDR2 YYEEEE. Trimming took 2 bases from V and 5 from J; bases not matched to a gene: 7. This CDR3 spans 16 amino acids. In nucleotides, the CDR3 is TGTGCCAGCAGCTTCGGTCCCGGACTAGCGGGAGATACGCAGTATTTT. It codes for CASSFGPGLAGDTQYF.

This chain links TRBV6-5 with TRBJ2-7; 7 bases align to TRBD2. Germline V lookup: CDR1 MNHEY, CDR2 SVGAGI. The CDR3 is 15 amino acids. The J segment lost 0 bases and the V segment lost 5 bases, leaving 7 bases of the junction unmatched. The CDR3 DNA sequence: TGTGCCAGCAGTCACCGGGACTACTACTCCTACGAGCAGTACTTC. Translated, it gives CASSHRDYYSYEQYF.

The chain has TRBV7-2 and TRBJ1-5; D unresolved. The CDR3 consists of 13 residues. V was shortened by 3 bases and J by 0 bases, with 3 bases between the two germline ends. Germline CDR1 and CDR2: SGHTA and FQGNSA. In nucleotides, the CDR3 is TGTGCCAGCAGCTTGCGTAGCAATCAGCCCCAGCATTTT. Translation: CASSLRSNQPQHF.

This chain uses TRBV2 with TRBJ2-1; 10 bases map to TRBD1. Germline V CDR1 and CDR2: SNHLY, FYNNEI. V lost 8 bases to trimming and J lost 4 bases; unmatched junction nucleotides: 5. This CDR3 region has 14 residues. This CDR3 is CASRGQGVYNEQFF. CDR3 in DNA: TGTGCCAGCCGAGGACAGGGGGTATACAATGAGCAGTTCTTC.

This clone was seen a single time. This chain joins TRBV13 and TRBJ2-1; TRBD2 might be the D (5 bases). Trimming shortened V by 2 bases and J by 7 bases, and 12 bases separated the two germline ends. Per the germline V gene, CDR1 is PRHDT and CDR2 is FYEKMQ (reference sequence). CDR3 size: 14 residues. DNA of the CDR3: TGTGCCAGCAGCTTATTCGGGGTAGCAAATGAGCAGTTCTTC. It encodes CASSLFGVANEQFF.

The J gene is TRBJ2-7, the V gene TRBV19, with D perhaps matching TRBD2 (6 bases). Germline assignment: CDR1 LNHDA and CDR2 SQIVND (reference sequence). The germline V and J ends were trimmed by 5 bases and 1 base, with 12 bases remaining between them. The CDR3 contains 14 residues. CDR3 sequence: CASSLTGRSYEQYF. CDR3 sequence (DNA): TGTGCCAGTAGTCTAACCGGGAGATCCTACGAGCAGTACTTC. The full variable domain, completed using reference TRBV19 and TRBJ2-7, is DGGITQSPKYLFRKEGQNVTLSCEQNLNHDAMYWYRQDPGQGLRLIYYSQIVNDFQKGDIAEGYSVSREKKESFPLTVTSAQKNPTAFYLCASSLTGRSYEQYFGPGTRLTVT.

The J gene is TRBJ2-1, the V gene TRBV4-2; weak D call: TRBD2 (5 bases). V was trimmed by 0 bases and J by 7 bases, leaving 13 bases between them. Germline assignment: CDR1 LGHNA and CDR2 YNFKEQ. The CDR3 is 15 amino acids. The CDR3 protein is CASSQEGRGTNEQFF. The CDR3 DNA is TGTGCCAGCAGCCAAGAAGGTCGGGGTACTAATGAGCAGTTCTTC.

This clone was recorded once. The chain employs TRBV6-6 and TRBJ1-4; the match to TRBD1 covers 7 bases. This CDR3 contains 14 residues. Germline V gene data show CDR1 as MNHNY and CDR2 as SVGAGI (reference sequence). Losses at the gene ends were 2 bases for V and 8 bases for J; bases not matched to a gene: 5. The CDR3 DNA reads TGTGCCAGCAGTTACCGAGGGGGCAACGAAAAACTGTTTTTT. Its translation is CASSYRGGNEKLFF.

The chain couples TRBV5-1 to TRBJ1-1, with D perhaps TRBD1 (5 bases). The CDR3 has 18 residues. Germline V CDR1 and CDR2: SGHRS, YFSETQ. The germline V and J ends were trimmed by 0 bases and 1 base, with 19 bases remaining between them. Here the CDR3 DNA reads TGCGCCAGCAGCTTGGTTGGGCAGCATGGGGCCTCGAACACTGAAGCTTTCTTT. Protein: CASSLVGQHGASNTEAFF.

This chain connects TRBV7-9 to TRBJ2-7; 7 positions agree with TRBD2. Germline CDR1 is SEHNR and CDR2 is FQNEAQ (reference sequence). The CDR3 spans 13 residues. V gave up 8 bases and J gave up 3 bases; unmatched junction bases: 7. The CDR3 sequence: CASRKRDHYEQYF. CDR3 DNA: TGTGCCAGCCGGAAGCGGGACCACTACGAGCAGTACTTC.

This chain joins TRBV28 and TRBJ1-5, with D perhaps matching TRBD1 (6 bases). The germline V and J ends were trimmed by 9 bases and 0 bases, with 12 bases remaining between them. Per the germline V gene, CDR1 is MDHEN and CDR2 is SYDVKM. This CDR3 has 14 amino acids. CDR3 residues: CASTPGASNQPQHF. CDR3 nucleotides: TGTGCCAGTACCCCAGGGGCTAGCAATCAGCCCCAGCATTTT.

The V call is TRBV18, the J call TRBJ2-7, with TRBD1 as a possible D gene (5 bases). The CDR3 is 15 residues long. V was trimmed by 2 bases and J by 5 bases, leaving 16 bases between them. Germline CDR1 KGHSH, CDR2 LQKENI. The CDR3 DNA sequence: TGTGCCAGCTCACCATTTACATCAGGGCTCAACGAGCAGTACTTC. Protein: CASSPFTSGLNEQYF.